The 8 T cell receptor beta chains below all came from one sample that was sequenced in a study of blood T cells in healthy people across ages. With a J-beta primer mix and a sample-barcoded 5' primer, a second PCR ran about 7 to 12 cycles. TCRdb re-derived calls from the 5' RACE reads in MiXCR, one entry per CDR3 protein. The profile shows about 1,500,000 distinct CDR3 sequences, around 39% of them singletons. Sequenced sample: blood. The receptors shown here come from a woman under 30 in good health.

This rearrangement joins TRBV6-1 to TRBJ1-5, with D perhaps matching TRBD1 (6 bases). Trimming took 6 bases from V and 1 from J, leaving 13 bases between them. In germline, CDR1 is MNHNS, CDR2 SASEGT. The length of the CDR3 is 15 residues. The CDR3 loop is CASSEPRGSNQPQHF. The DNA of the CDR3 is TGTGCCAGCAGCGAACCAAGGGGGAGCAATCAGCCCCAGCATTTT.

V and J are TRBV12-3 or TRBV12-4 and TRBJ2-3; D remains unclear. V lost 3 bases and J 2 bases, leaving 9 bases between the germline ends. CDR3 length: 14 residues. The CDR3: CASSFGTNTDTQYF. The CDR3 DNA reads as TGTGCCAGCAGTTTCGGCACAAACACAGATACGCAGTATTTT.

This sequence joins TRBV6-2 or TRBV6-3 and TRBJ2-7; D possibly corresponds to TRBD1 (6 bases). Trimming removed 2 bases from V and 6 bases from J, with 14 bases in between. The CDR3 length is 14 residues. Germline CDR1 and CDR2: MNHEY and SVGEGT. The CDR3 nucleotides are TGTGCCAGCAGTTACGGACAGCTCTTGGGCGAGCAGTACTTC. Protein sequence: CASSYGQLLGEQYF.

The chain has TRBV4-2 and TRBJ1-6, with D possibly being TRBD1 (5 bases). There are 15 residues in the CDR3. Deletions cut 3 bases from V and 9 bases from J, with 15 bases between. Germline CDR1 and CDR2: LGHNA and YNFKEQ. CDR3 sequence: CASSQAGALGSPLHF. CDR3 DNA sequence: TGTGCCAGCAGCCAGGCCGGGGCGCTAGGTTCACCCCTCCACTTT.

This clonotype was picked up a small number of times. The J gene is TRBJ1-6, the V gene TRBV6-1; D perhaps matches TRBD1 (6 bases). Germline V gene sequence: CDR1 MNHNS, CDR2 SASEGT. The CDR3 has 16 residues. V lost 5 bases and J 5 bases, leaving 16 bases between the germline ends. The CDR3 nucleotides are TGTGCCAGCAGTCCCAGGGGAGGGGGAAATAATTCACCCCTCCACTTT. Its translation is CASSPRGGGNNSPLHF.

Of note for this clonotype: A read error may explain this, as a much larger clone is one base away. The CDR3 DNA sequence: TGTGCCATCAGGTCTAGCGGCTACGAGCAGTACTTC. Its protein is CAIRSSGYEQYF. The gene calls are TRBV10-3 and TRBJ2-7, with 7 bases identical to TRBD2. The CDR3 has 12 amino acids. Per germline, CDR1 ENHRY and CDR2 SYGVKD. Trimming cost V 6 bases and J 3 bases; bases outside gene matches: 2.

This clonotype was observed a few times. V is TRBV6-1 and J is TRBJ1-1; D uncertain. V was trimmed by 1 base and J by 1 base, leaving 4 bases between them. The CDR3 runs 13 residues. The germline V gene has CDR1 MNHNS and CDR2 SASEGT. The CDR3 sequence is CASSEVANTEAFF. For the CDR3, the DNA is TGTGCCAGCAGTGAAGTGGCGAACACTGAAGCTTTCTTT.

This chain's CDR3 is CASSEATLAGVGEQFF. CDR3 DNA: TGTGCCAGCAGTGAAGCGACACTAGCGGGAGTCGGCGAGCAGTTCTTC. The chain joins TRBV2 to TRBJ2-1, with 11 bases aligning to TRBD2. CDR3 length: 16 amino acids. After removal of 0 bases from V and 10 bases from J, the junction contained 8 bases not matched to a gene. Per the germline V gene, CDR1 is SNHLY and CDR2 is FYNNEI.